This T cell receptor beta chain was identified during a study of T cell responses to AZD1222 COVID-19 vaccine. Whole-study findings and limits: Most donors were white British, females outnumbered males, and clonal diversity was possibly underestimated. Baseline seropositivity characterized only a handful of AZD1222 recipients. Following two doses of AZD1222, Spike-specific TCR breadth and depth rose.

This clone is a singleton in its sample. Antigen unknown. The CDR3 is 14 residues long. Trimming pared 2 bases from V and 5 bases from J, leaving 9 bases between. Germline CDR1 reads LNHNV; CDR2 reads YYDKDF (reference sequence). Measured with immunoSEQ multiplex PCR; TCRdb has only the in-frame clones, and not every one. In the table there are 100,000 to 150,000 clones, approximately 91% of which are singletons. Some second doses came at about 4 weeks and others at about 12 weeks; these were pooled. The chain recombines TRBV15 with TRBJ2-2, with D perhaps TRBD2 (6 bases). The input for sequencing was peripheral blood, taken 28 days after the second AZD1222 dose. This TCR was recovered from an adult who received the AZD1222 COVID-19 vaccine. Here the CDR3 DNA reads TGTGCCACCAGCAGAAGGCGGGAAACCGGGGAGCTGTTTTTT. Protein product: CATSRRRETGELFF. Full variable domain (rest looked up from reference TRBV15 and TRBJ2-2): DAMVIQNPRYQVTQFGKPVTLSCSQTLNHNVMYWYQQKSSQAPKLLFHYYDKDFNNEADTPDNFQSRRPNTSFCFLDIRSPGLGDTAMYLCATSRRRETGELFFGEGSRLTVL.